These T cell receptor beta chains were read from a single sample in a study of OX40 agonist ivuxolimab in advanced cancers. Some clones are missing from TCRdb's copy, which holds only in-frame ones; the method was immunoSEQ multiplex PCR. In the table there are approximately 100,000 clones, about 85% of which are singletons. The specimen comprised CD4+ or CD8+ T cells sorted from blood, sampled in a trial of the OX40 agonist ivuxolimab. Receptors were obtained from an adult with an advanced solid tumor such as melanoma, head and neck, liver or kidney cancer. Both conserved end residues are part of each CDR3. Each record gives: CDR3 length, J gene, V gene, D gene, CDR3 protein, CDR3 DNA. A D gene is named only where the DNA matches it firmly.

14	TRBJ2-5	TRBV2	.	CASSDAGSFETQYF	TGTGCCAGCAGTGATGCAGGATCCTTTGAGACCCAGTACTTC
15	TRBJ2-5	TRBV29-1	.	CSVAGERASQETQYF	TGCAGCGTGGCCGGGGAGCGGGCTAGCCAAGAGACCCAGTACTTC
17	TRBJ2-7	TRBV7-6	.	CASSLLQATYGAYEQYF	TGTGCCAGCAGCTTATTACAAGCGACCTACGGGGCCTACGAGCAGTACTTC
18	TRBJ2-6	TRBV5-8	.	CASSSGVYFSSGANVLTF	TGTGCCAGCAGCTCCGGCGTTTACTTTAGCTCTGGGGCCAACGTCCTGACTTTC
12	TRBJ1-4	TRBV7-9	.	CASSLTGEKLFF	TGTGCCAGCAGTCTAACGGGGGAAAAACTGTTTTTT
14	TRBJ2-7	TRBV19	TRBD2	CASSAGLAAYEQYF	TGTGCCAGTAGTGCGGGACTAGCGGCCTACGAGCAGTACTTC
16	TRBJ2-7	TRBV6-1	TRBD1	CASSEDGGQGSNEQYF	TGTGCCAGCAGTGAAGACGGCGGACAGGGGTCGAACGAGCAGTACTTC
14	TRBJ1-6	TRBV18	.	CASSPRVLNSPLHF	TGTGCCAGCTCACCCAGGGTGCTTAATTCACCCCTCCACTTT
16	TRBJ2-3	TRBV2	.	CARTPLRGPDTDTQYF	TGTGCCAGAACCCCATTACGCGGACCTGACACAGATACGCAGTATTTT
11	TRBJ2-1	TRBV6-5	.	CASSYSWEQFF	TGTGCCAGCAGTTACTCATGGGAGCAGTTCTTC
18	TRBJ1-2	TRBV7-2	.	CASSLASVLGGRGQSPTF	TGTGCCAGCAGCTTAGCCAGCGTCTTGGGCGGGAGAGGCCAATCGCCCACCTTC
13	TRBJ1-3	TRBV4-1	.	CASSPGPGNTIYF	TGCGCCAGCAGCCCGGGCCCTGGAAACACCATATATTTT
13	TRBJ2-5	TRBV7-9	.	CASSPRGIETQYF	TGTGCCAGCAGCCCCCGAGGCATCGAGACCCAGTACTTC